These 26 T cell receptor beta chains came from one sample sequenced in a study of Graves' ophthalmopathy and Graves' hyperthyroidism. Amplification of the TCR beta CDR3 regions used RNA transcripts (as template). HTBI-primed RT-PCR formed the first round, and a multiplex PCR formed the second. From the multiplex PCR reads, TCRdb called clonotypes with MiXCR, one entry per CDR3 protein. The table includes roughly 600,000 distinct CDR3 sequences, about two fifths detected once. Sequencing used peripheral blood or thyroid tissue (not recorded which). Every receptor here comes from an adult man with Graves' hyperthyroidism.

This clonotype came up many times. This chain joins TRBV7-2 and TRBJ2-5; 7 bases align to TRBD2. CDR1 SGHTA and CDR2 FQGNSA come from the germline V gene. The CDR3 contains 13 residues. Trimming cost V 3 bases and J 5 bases; bases outside gene matches: 3. CDR3 nucleotide sequence: TGTGCCAGCAGCTTGGGAGGGGTGGAGACCCAGTACTTC. This translates into CASSLGGVETQYF.

The gene calls are TRBV9 and TRBJ2-7; 7 bases line up with TRBD1. The CDR3 is made up of 15 amino acids. Germline V gives CDR1 SGDLS, CDR2 YYNGEE. V was clipped by 4 bases and J by 7 bases; unmatched bases: 14. For the CDR3, the DNA is TGTGCCAGCAGCCCAACAGGGGTATCCTACAATGAGCAGTACTTC. Protein product: CASSPTGVSYNEQYF.

As to this clonotype: Being one base from a much bigger clone, this may be a read error. This chain joins TRBV4-1 and TRBJ1-4; 7 nucleotides align to TRBD1. The CDR3 contains 15 residues. Germline CDR1 is MGHRA and CDR2 is YSYEKL. The CDR3 nucleotides read TGCACCAGCAGCCAAACAGGGGCGAAGGATGAAAAACTGTTTTTT. Residues: CTSSQTGAKDEKLFF.

As to this clonotype: A single base separates this from a much larger clone, so it may be a read error. This rearrangement joins TRBV7-6 to TRBJ2-2; 9 bases are shared with TRBD1. The CDR3 runs to 16 residues. Trimming removed 6 bases from V and 4 bases from J; junction bases left unmatched: 9. The V gene's germline CDR1 is SGHVS and CDR2 FNYEAQ. The CDR3 region is CASSLNRGQGTGELFF. The CDR3 DNA is TGTGCCAGCAGTCTTAACAGGGGGCAGGGCACCGGGGAGCTGTTTTTT.

The rearrangement uses TRBV10-2 and TRBJ1-5; no clear D. Between the trimmed V and J ends, which lost 8 bases and 9 bases, there was a span of 14 bases. The CDR3 has 12 amino acids. CDR1 WSHSY and CDR2 SAAADI come from the germline V gene. The CDR3 is CASWSGGRPQHF. In DNA, the CDR3 is TGCGCCAGCTGGTCGGGAGGTCGGCCCCAGCATTTT.

This clonotype was observed many times. The V gene is TRBV27, the J gene TRBJ2-7; no definite D call. The germline gives CDR1 MNHEY, CDR2 SMNVEV (reference sequence). Trimming stripped 6 bases from V and 2 bases from J, with 8 bases between. CDR3 length: 12 residues. The DNA for the CDR3 is TGTGCCAGCAGGAGTAGGGCCTACGAGCAGTACTTC. This codes for CASRSRAYEQYF.

Only a few counts were recorded for this clonotype. The chain employs TRBV24-1 and TRBJ2-7; 8 nucleotides agree with TRBD1. There are 13 residues in the CDR3. Trimming took 4 bases from V and 8 from J; bases not matched to a gene: 6. Germline V lookup: CDR1 KGHDR, CDR2 SFDVKD. This CDR3 reads CATSEGDRLQQYF. Written as DNA, the CDR3 is TGTGCCACCAGTGAGGGGGACAGGTTACAGCAGTACTTC.

The genes are TRBV5-1 and TRBJ2-7; TRBD2 is a possible D gene (6 bases). This CDR3 is built from 10 residues. Germline V gene data show CDR1 as SGHRS and CDR2 as YFSETQ. V lost 2 bases and J lost 13, with 10 bases in between. The CDR3 loop is CASSLGGDYF. The DNA of the CDR3 is TGCGCCAGCAGCTTAGGCGGGGACTACTTC.

This clonotype was seen at least ten times. The rearrangement uses TRBV20-1 and TRBJ1-5; the match to TRBD1 covers 8 bases. Germline V CDR1 and CDR2: DFQATT, SNEGSKA (reference sequence). The CDR3 sequence is 14 residues long. Trimming took 3 bases from V and 2 from J; bases not matched to a gene: 3. CDR3 residues: CSARTGAGNQPQHF. CDR3 nucleotide sequence: TGCAGTGCTAGGACAGGGGCGGGCAATCAGCCCCAGCATTTT.

This clonotype came up many times. The V call is TRBV29-1, the J call TRBJ1-1, with unresolved D. Trimming removed 1 base at V and 6 bases at J, with 6 bases between. This CDR3 is 11 amino acids long. Germline loops: CDR1 SQVTM, CDR2 ANQGSEA. The CDR3 DNA reads as TGCAGCGTTGAAGGAGGGCCTGAAGCTTTCTTT. It yields the protein CSVEGGPEAFF.

J is TRBJ1-5 and V is TRBV6-1; the match to TRBD1 covers 7 bases. The V segment lost 0 bases and the J segment 4 bases; nucleotides outside the gene matches: 3. From germline, CDR1 is MNHNS and CDR2 SASEGT. The CDR3 runs to 15 residues. The CDR3 sequence is CASSEAQGENQPQHF. The CDR3 bases are TGTGCCAGCAGTGAAGCTCAGGGGGAGAATCAGCCCCAGCATTTT.

This clonotype was recorded at least ten times. The genes are TRBV7-3 and TRBJ2-7; 8 nucleotides align to TRBD2. In germline, CDR1 is SGHTA, CDR2 FQGTGA. The CDR3 length is 15 residues. Unmatched junction bases numbered 7, after V lost 1 base and J lost 5 bases. The CDR3 spells CASSLIAGPPHEQYF. The CDR3 DNA reads as TGTGCCAGCAGCTTAATAGCGGGACCTCCCCACGAGCAGTACTTC.

This clonotype was detected many times. This sequence joins TRBV12-3 or TRBV12-4 and TRBJ1-4; D is possibly TRBD1 (5 bases). With 4 bases removed from V and 10 bases from J, the gap between germline ends came to 7 bases. The CDR3 totals 11 residues. CDR3 loop: CASSWGGKLFF. As DNA, the CDR3 is TGTGCCAGCAGTTGGGGGGGAAAACTGTTTTTT.

This clonotype has a count of ten or more. This chain connects TRBV4-1 to TRBJ1-2; 8 nucleotides agree with TRBD1. Germline assignment: CDR1 MGHRA and CDR2 YSYEKL. This CDR3 spans 14 amino acids. The J segment lost 6 bases and the V segment lost 1 base, leaving 4 bases of the junction unmatched. CDR3 bases: TGCGCCAGCAGCCAAGGCCCCAGGGGGCATGGCTACACCTTC. This encodes CASSQGPRGHGYTF.

This clonotype was seen repeatedly, ten times or more. The CDR3 is CASSIQSYQPQHF. CDR3 in DNA: TGTGCCAGTAGTATACAGAGTTATCAGCCCCAGCATTTT. The chain has TRBV19 and TRBJ1-5; no definite D call. CDR3 size: 13 residues. V lost 2 bases to trimming and J lost 5 bases, with 7 bases between them. The germline V gene has CDR1 LNHDA and CDR2 SQIVND (reference sequence).

As concerns this clonotype: Being one base from a much bigger clone, this may be a read error. This chain uses TRBV12-3 or TRBV12-4 with TRBJ2-2; D not resolved. V shed 4 bases and J shed 5 bases, with 14 bases lying between them. The CDR3 has 15 amino acids. CDR3 region: CASSSQGLPTGELFF. CDR3 DNA: TGTGCCAGCAGTTCACAAGGCCTACCTACCGGGGAGCTGTTTTTT.

The chain links TRBV7-9 to TRBJ2-7; 13 nucleotides agree with TRBD2. CDR3 size: 18 residues. V lost 6 bases and J lost 0; bases outside the gene matches: 11. CDR1 and CDR2 from the germline V gene are SEHNR and FQNEAQ (reference sequence). CDR3 sequence (DNA): TGTGCCAGCAGTTACCGACCCGGACTAGCGGGGGACTCCTACGAGCAGTACTTC. It codes for CASSYRPGLAGDSYEQYF.

The chain carries TRBV7-9 and TRBJ1-2; 10 bases agree with TRBD1. The CDR3 is 15 amino acids. After removal of 4 bases from V and 4 bases from J, the junction contained 6 bases not matched to a gene. Germline CDR1 reads SEHNR; CDR2 reads FQNEAQ (reference sequence). The CDR3 region has the DNA TGTGCCAGCAGCTGGGAATGGACAGGGGGCTATGGCTACACCTTC. Protein: CASSWEWTGGYGYTF.

Ten or more counts support this clonotype. The V gene is TRBV4-2, the J gene TRBJ2-7, with 13 bases fitting TRBD2. The CDR3 runs 16 residues. The ends lost 4 bases at V and 5 bases at J; junction bases unmatched: 8. Germline lookup yields CDR1 LGHNA and CDR2 YNFKEQ. The CDR3 spells CASSPTGLAGDDEQYF. The CDR3 coding sequence is TGTGCCAGCAGCCCTACAGGACTAGCGGGAGACGACGAGCAGTACTTC.

At least ten counts were recorded for this clonotype. The chain uses TRBV7-2 and TRBJ2-5; D is perhaps TRBD2 (6 bases). Germline V gene sequence: CDR1 SGHTA, CDR2 FQGNSA. The CDR3 contains 14 residues. Between the trimmed V and J ends, which lost 0 bases and 3 bases, there was a span of 8 bases. Here the CDR3 DNA reads TGTGCCAGCAGCTTAGCGGTAGCGGAAGAGACCCAGTACTTC. Its protein product is CASSLAVAEETQYF.

This clonotype was recorded many times. The chain employs TRBV10-2 and TRBJ1-1, with 7 bases identical to TRBD1. The CDR3 contains 19 residues. Losses at the gene ends were 0 bases for V and 4 bases for J; bases not matched to a gene: 17. Germline V gives CDR1 WSHSY, CDR2 SAAADI. CDR3 region: CASSESIFNRRGLGTEAFF. The CDR3 nucleotides read TGCGCCAGCAGTGAGTCGATTTTTAACCGTAGGGGGCTCGGCACTGAAGCTTTCTTT.

This clonotype was counted ten times or more. The chain is built from TRBV27 and TRBJ2-7; possible D gene TRBD1, 6 bases. V lost 6 bases to trimming and J lost 3 bases, with 15 bases between them. This CDR3 comprises 14 residues. The germline gives CDR1 MNHEY, CDR2 SMNVEV (reference sequence). Here the CDR3 DNA reads TGTGCCAGCAGGAGGGCAGGGGTCGACTACGAGCAGTACTTC. Amino acids: CASRRAGVDYEQYF.

The chain links TRBV4-2 to TRBJ1-1; no clear D. CDR1 is LGHNA, CDR2 YNFKEQ, per germline. The V end was cut by 8 bases, the J end by 2 bases, with 15 bases between. The CDR3 extends over 14 amino acids. DNA of the CDR3: TGTGCCAGCTCCGACGGGCAAATAAACACTGAAGCTTTCTTT. Its translation is CASSDGQINTEAFF.

This clonotype was seen a single time. This may stem from a read error, because a much larger clone lies one nucleotide away. The rearrangement links TRBV7-2 to TRBJ2-5; D possibly corresponds to TRBD1 (6 bases). The CDR3 is 14 amino acids. Per germline, CDR1 SGHTA and CDR2 FQGNSA. The CDR3 loop reads CAGSPLLTGLEQYF. CDR3 in DNA: TGTGCCGGCAGCCCCCTCCTGACAGGTTTGGAGCAGTACTTC.

This clonotype was observed a few times. The rearrangement uses TRBV2 and TRBJ1-5; TRBD1 matches at 10 bases. The germline gives CDR1 SNHLY, CDR2 FYNNEI. The J segment lost 6 bases and the V segment lost 7 bases, leaving 9 bases of the junction unmatched. The CDR3 sequence is 15 residues long. The CDR3 coding sequence is TGTGCCAGCACCCGGGACAGGGGTTTCGGTCAGCCCCAGCATTTT. It is translated as CASTRDRGFGQPQHF. Full variable domain (rest looked up from reference TRBV2 and TRBJ1-5): EPEVTQTPSHQVTQMGQEVILRCVPISNHLYFYWYRQILGQKVEFLVSFYNNEISEKSEIFDDQFSVERPDGSNFTLKIRSTKLEDSAMYFCASTRDRGFGQPQHFGDGTRLSIL.

The chain uses TRBV5-1 and TRBJ2-1, with no clear D. The V gene's germline CDR1 is SGHRS and CDR2 YFSETQ. Trimming removed 4 bases from V and 5 bases from J, with 19 bases in between. The CDR3 totals 16 residues. Here the CDR3 DNA reads TGCGCCAGCAGCGTCGACCCACACCCCTCGAACAATGAGCAGTTCTTC. Residues: CASSVDPHPSNNEQFF.